The present T cell receptor (beta chain) was sequenced within a study of cytomegalovirus exposure and HLA in healthy donors. Study-wide points: Analysis was performed later, and it showed HLA-associated TCR beta chains to be more clonally expanded than equally common others. Accurate prediction of HLA-A and HLA-B alleles (for most subjects) was reportedly achieved from TCR beta sequences. In a later analysis, a genetic analysis reported fewer productive-TCR N-insertions in an Asian-associated ancestry cluster than the cohort average.

The PCR had 60 Vbeta and 13 Jbeta primers. Here immunoSEQ multiplex PCR was the method, and the copy in TCRdb shows in-frame clones only, minus some. The sample is made up of 150,000 to 200,000 clones, and the top ten hold about 6.5% of it. Germline assignment: CDR1 SGHRS and CDR2 YFSETQ. V was trimmed by 3 bases and J by 1 base, leaving 10 bases between them. The length of the CDR3 is 15 residues. A word on this clone: Its antigen is unknown.

The clonotype was recovered from a man younger than 40 in good health and CMV-seronegative. V and J are TRBV5-1 and TRBJ2-2, with D perhaps matching TRBD2 (6 bases). Sequences were obtained from PBMCs. CDR3 DNA sequence: TGCGCCAGCAGCTCCGGGACTCAGAACACCGGGGAGCTGTTTTTT. Its protein product is CASSSGTQNTGELFF.